Each of the 7 T cell receptor beta chains below was sequenced from the same sample in a study of identical twins. TCRdb independently ran MiXCR on the 5' RACE reads; one entry per CDR3 protein. Of a few hundred thousand distinct CDR3 sequences detected, around 8.8% appear once; the ten largest clones hold about 3%. These same records also appear under a second study, on yellow fever vaccine responses in identical twins.

Sequencing was done on a sample of CD8+ T cells sorted from blood. These receptor sequences come from a woman aged 18-35 years in good health.

This clonotype was seen only a few times. V is TRBV7-8 and J is TRBJ1-4; 8 positions agree with TRBD1. CDR1 and CDR2 (germline): SGHVS, FQNEAQ. The CDR3 is 14 amino acids. Trimming removed 5 bases from V and 8 bases from J; junction bases left unmatched: 7. The CDR3 loop is CASSPTGAGEKLFF. As DNA, the CDR3 is TGTGCCAGCAGCCCGACAGGGGCAGGCGAAAAACTGTTTTTT.

This clonotype came up many times. The rearrangement links TRBV12-3 or TRBV12-4 to TRBJ2-1; D may be TRBD2 (6 bases). The CDR3 is made up of 15 amino acids. Trimming left V 4 bases short and J 2 bases short, with 12 bases between. The CDR3 coding sequence is TGTGCCAGCAGTTCTTATGGGACTCCCTACAATGAGCAGTTCTTC. Protein product: CASSSYGTPYNEQFF.

The rearrangement joins TRBV6-1 to TRBJ2-2; a possible D gene is TRBD2 (6 bases). Germline V gene sequence: CDR1 MNHNS, CDR2 SASEGT. V gave up 6 bases and J gave up 7 bases, with 12 bases separating them. This CDR3 spans 13 amino acids. The CDR3 region has the DNA TGTGCCAGCAGCCCATCGGGGGACGGGGAGCTGTTTTTT. Amino acids: CASSPSGDGELFF.

CDR3 protein: CASSRGSGGGWYEQYF. The CDR3 region has the DNA TGTGCCAGCAGCCGGGGGAGCGGGGGCGGGTGGTACGAGCAGTACTTC. The chain employs TRBV11-2 and TRBJ2-7, with 8 positions matching TRBD2. The CDR3 extends over 16 amino acids. V lost 5 bases, J lost 4 bases, and 13 bases stayed unmatched. CDR1 is SGHAT, CDR2 FQNNGV, per germline.

The chain links TRBV28 to TRBJ2-1; 11 bases agree with TRBD2. The CDR3 loop spans 14 amino acids. The ends lost 8 bases at V and 8 bases at J; junction bases unmatched: 8. Germline loops: CDR1 MDHEN, CDR2 SYDVKM. CDR3 in amino acids: CASALAGEYYEQFF. Written as DNA, the CDR3 is TGTGCCAGCGCACTAGCGGGAGAATATTATGAGCAGTTCTTC.

This clonotype was seen ten or more times. This chain links TRBV27 with TRBJ2-7, with TRBD2 identical over 7 bases. The CDR3 loop spans 14 amino acids. Germline CDR1 reads MNHEY; CDR2 reads SMNVEV (reference sequence). After removal of 5 bases from V and 2 bases from J, the junction contained 6 bases not matched to a gene. The CDR3 region is CASSGGVSAYEQYF. The CDR3 DNA reads as TGTGCCAGCAGTGGGGGGGTCTCAGCCTACGAGCAGTACTTC.

The chain couples TRBV29-1 to TRBJ2-7; D not certain. The CDR3 has 14 residues. Germline CDR1 SQVTM, CDR2 ANQGSEA. Trimming shortened V by 0 bases and J by 2 bases, and 11 bases separated the two germline ends. CDR3 sequence (DNA): TGCAGCGTTGAAGAACAAGGTGGGGCCTACGAGCAGTACTTC. Translated, it gives CSVEEQGGAYEQYF.